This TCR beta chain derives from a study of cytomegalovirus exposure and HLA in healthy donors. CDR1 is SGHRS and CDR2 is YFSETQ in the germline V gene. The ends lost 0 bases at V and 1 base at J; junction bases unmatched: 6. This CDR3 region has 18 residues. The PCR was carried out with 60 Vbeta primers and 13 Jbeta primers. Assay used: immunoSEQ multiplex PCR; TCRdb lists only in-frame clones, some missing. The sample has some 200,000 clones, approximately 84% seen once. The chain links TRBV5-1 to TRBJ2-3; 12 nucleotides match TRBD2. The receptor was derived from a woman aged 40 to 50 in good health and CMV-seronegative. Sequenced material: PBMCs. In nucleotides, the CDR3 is TGCGCCAGCAGCTTGGGCCTAGCGGGGGGGTATGGCACAGATACGCAGTATTTT. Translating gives CASSLGLAGGYGTDTQYF.